One and the same sample provided the 27 T cell receptor beta chains below, sequenced in a study of PD-1 blockade in classical Hodgkin lymphoma. Every patient relapsed after autologous stem cell transplantation, and brentuximab vedotin exposure varied. Thawed PBMCs were the source of CD4+ T cells, purified by magnetic negative selection. The table came from immunoSEQ multiplex PCR; TCRdb's copy has only in-frame clones and leaves some out. The sample yields about 12,000 clones, roughly 84% seen once. The sample here was CD4+ T cells from blood, taken at baseline. These receptors were collected from a human donor with classical Hodgkin lymphoma.

Regarding this clone: Sequence at one end of the junction differs from germline and may be a read error. The V and J genes are TRBV6-6 and TRBJ1-1; 9 bases match TRBD1. From germline, CDR1 is MNHNY and CDR2 SVGAGI (reference sequence). CDR3 length: 13 amino acids. CDR3 nucleotides: TGTGCCAGCAGTGACAGGGGGAACACTGGAGCTTTCTTT. This codes for CASSDRGNTGAFF.

This chain uses TRBV7-9 with TRBJ1-2; D perhaps matches TRBD1 (6 bases). The CDR3 length is 13 residues. Trimming removed 5 bases from V and 8 bases from J, with 15 bases in between. Germline CDR1 SEHNR, CDR2 FQNEAQ (reference sequence). The chain's CDR3 is CASSPRGRGGYTF. Written as DNA, the CDR3 is TGTGCCAGCAGCCCCCGGGGCAGGGGCGGCTACACCTTC.

The rearrangement links TRBV4-3 to TRBJ2-2; unclear D gene. V gave up 2 bases and J gave up 0 bases, with 10 bases separating them. The CDR3 consists of 16 residues. Germline V CDR1 and CDR2: LGHNA, YSLEER. CDR3 amino acids: CASSQIDTSNTGELFF. The DNA for the CDR3 is TGCGCCAGCAGCCAAATAGACACCTCGAACACCGGGGAGCTGTTTTTT.

The gene calls are TRBV15 and TRBJ2-3; unclear D gene. This CDR3 region has 14 residues. Germline CDR1 is LNHNV and CDR2 is YYDKDF (reference sequence). V was cut by 1 base and J by 1 base, with 6 bases left in between. CDR3 sequence (DNA): TGTGCCACCAGCAGAGCTGGAGGCACAGATACGCAGTATTTT. It is translated as CATSRAGGTDTQYF.

The table lists this clone with a few counts. V is TRBV13 and J is TRBJ2-5; 7 bases map to TRBD1. Germline CDR1 is PRHDT and CDR2 is FYEKMQ (reference sequence). J gave up 2 bases and V 4 bases, and 4 bases lay outside the gene matches. This CDR3 is 14 amino acids long. For the CDR3, the DNA is TGTGCCAGCAGCTCCGGACAGGAACAAGAGACCCAGTACTTC. Encoded protein: CASSSGQEQETQYF.

The genes are TRBV18 and TRBJ2-2, with D possibly TRBD2 on 6 matching bases. Per the germline V gene, CDR1 is KGHSH and CDR2 is LQKENI. This CDR3 has 15 amino acids. V was cut by 2 bases and J by 5 bases, with 12 bases left in between. The CDR3 DNA sequence: TGTGCCAGCTCACCAGCACACGGGGGAACCGGGGAGCTGTTTTTT. It translates to CASSPAHGGTGELFF.

J is TRBJ2-1 and V is TRBV28, with TRBD2 matching 10 bases. The germline gives CDR1 MDHEN, CDR2 SYDVKM. V lost 4 bases, J lost 4 bases, and 13 bases stayed unmatched. The CDR3 consists of 18 residues. Here the CDR3 reads CASSSLTRASGGYNEQFF. The DNA for the CDR3 is TGTGCCAGCAGTTCCCTTACCCGGGCTAGCGGGGGATACAATGAGCAGTTCTTC.

The chain carries TRBV7-9 and TRBJ1-6, with D possibly matching TRBD1 (6 bases). Per germline, CDR1 SEHNR and CDR2 FQNEAQ (reference sequence). V shed 8 bases and J shed 10 bases, with 21 bases lying between them. This CDR3 comprises 15 residues. CDR3 DNA: TGTGCCAGCCGAGGAGACACAGGGAAAAGGTCACCCCTCCACTTT. Its protein product is CASRGDTGKRSPLHF.

This clone was counted only a few times. This rearrangement joins TRBV4-3 to TRBJ2-5; D possibly matches TRBD1 or TRBD2 (5 bases each). There are 14 residues in the CDR3. Germline-derived CDR1 and CDR2 are LGHNA and YSLEER. V dropped 3 bases and J dropped 5 bases, with 13 bases sitting between them. CDR3 coding DNA: TGCGCCAGCAGCCAGATTCTAGGGGAGGAGACCCAGTACTTC. As protein: CASSQILGEETQYF.

This chain connects TRBV5-1 to TRBJ2-5, with D tentatively TRBD1 (6 bases). CDR3 length: 14 residues. V was pared by 2 bases and J by 5 bases, with 13 bases between. Germline assignment: CDR1 SGHRS and CDR2 YFSETQ. The CDR3 DNA follows: TGCGCCAGCAGCTTAAACAGGGACCGGGAGACCCAGTACTTC. Its translation: CASSLNRDRETQYF.

The chain links TRBV4-3 to TRBJ1-4; the D gene is possibly TRBD1 (5 bases). Trimming cost V 0 bases and J 1 base, with 12 bases left between them. From germline, CDR1 is LGHNA and CDR2 YSLEER. CDR3 length: 17 amino acids. The CDR3 spells CASSQDSGIGTNEKLFF. In nucleotides, the CDR3 is TGCGCCAGCAGCCAAGACTCAGGGATCGGAACTAATGAAAAACTGTTTTTT.

This rearrangement joins TRBV6-5 to TRBJ1-2, with D perhaps matching TRBD1 (5 bases). The CDR3 contains 13 residues. The germline V gene has CDR1 MNHEY and CDR2 SVGAGI. The V gene lost 3 bases and the J gene lost 4 bases, with 9 bases spanning the gap. CDR3 nucleotide sequence: TGTGCCAGCAGTTATCTGGGGCCCTATGGCTACACCTTC. Residues: CASSYLGPYGYTF.

J is TRBJ2-3 and V is TRBV10-3, with D unresolved. The V gene lost 11 bases and the J gene lost 1 base, with 28 bases spanning the gap. CDR1 is ENHRY, CDR2 SYGVKD, per germline. The CDR3 contains 18 residues. CDR3 DNA: TGTGCCTCCCACTCCCAAAACCTTGAATCTAGACGCACAGATACGCAGTATTTT. Translation gives CASHSQNLESRRTDTQYF.

This clone appeared once. This rearrangement joins TRBV5-1 to TRBJ2-3; possible D gene TRBD1, 6 bases. This CDR3 spans 14 amino acids. V was clipped by 4 bases and J by 3 bases, with 12 bases between them. CDR1 and CDR2 from the germline V gene are SGHRS and YFSETQ. The CDR3 loop is CASSPGVTTDTQYF. The CDR3 DNA reads as TGCGCCAGCAGCCCAGGGGTTACAACAGATACGCAGTATTTT. The full variable domain, its missing parts supplied by reference TRBV5-1 and TRBJ2-3, is KAGVTQTPRYLIKTRGQQVTLSCSPISGHRSVSWYQQTPGQGLQFLFEYFSETQRNKGNFPGRFSGRQFSNSRSEMNVSTLELGDSALYLCASSPGVTTDTQYFGPGTRLTVL.

The J gene is TRBJ1-5, the V gene TRBV19; D gene ambiguous. Germline loops: CDR1 LNHDA, CDR2 SQIVND (reference sequence). The CDR3 length is 13 residues. V lost 1 base and J lost 4, with 5 bases in between. This chain's CDR3 is CASSIARNQPQHF. The CDR3 coding sequence is TGTGCCAGTAGTATAGCTAGGAATCAGCCCCAGCATTTT.

The sample holds a few counts of this clone. V gene TRBV5-6 combines with J gene TRBJ1-6; 8 positions match TRBD1. V lost 0 bases and J lost 9; bases outside the gene matches: 8. The CDR3 consists of 16 residues. Germline V gene sequence: CDR1 SGHDT, CDR2 YYEEEE. CDR3 in amino acids: CASSLVHPGTGSPLHF. DNA for the CDR3: TGTGCCAGCAGCTTGGTCCATCCAGGGACAGGTTCACCCCTCCACTTT.

The genes are TRBV5-1 and TRBJ2-3; 9 bases map to TRBD1. Germline CDR1 and CDR2: SGHRS and YFSETQ. This CDR3 has 14 amino acids. The J segment lost 3 bases and the V segment lost 7 bases, leaving 6 bases of the junction unmatched. The CDR3 reads CASSPGQGTDTQYF. The CDR3 coding sequence is TGCGCCAGCTCTCCGGGACAGGGAACAGATACGCAGTATTTT.

This chain links TRBV7-3 with TRBJ1-1, with TRBD1 identical over 7 bases. In germline, CDR1 is SGHTA, CDR2 FQGTGA. V lost 4 bases, J lost 10 bases, and 9 bases stayed unmatched. CDR3 size: 13 residues. Here the CDR3 DNA reads TGTGCCAGCAGCTATCTACAGGGGAGCGGAGCTTTCTTT. As protein: CASSYLQGSGAFF.

This chain links TRBV27 with TRBJ2-6, with TRBD1 as a possible D gene (6 bases). The CDR3 length is 15 residues. V was pared by 6 bases and J by 0 bases, with 9 bases between. Germline V lookup: CDR1 MNHEY, CDR2 SMNVEV (reference sequence). CDR3: CASSRDTSGANVLTF. CDR3 coding DNA: TGTGCCAGCAGCAGGGACACCTCTGGGGCCAACGTCCTGACTTTC.

V gene TRBV5-6 combines with J gene TRBJ1-4; the D is unclear. The germline gives CDR1 SGHDT, CDR2 YYEEEE. This CDR3 region has 14 residues. The ends were cut back, 0 bases at V and 2 bases at J, with 5 bases in the middle. DNA for the CDR3: TGTGCCAGCAGCTTGGGAAGCACTAATGAAAAACTGTTTTTT. It codes for CASSLGSTNEKLFF.

This clone appeared once. The gene calls are TRBV5-6 and TRBJ2-3, with TRBD1 matching 7 bases. With V trimmed by 0 bases and J by 10 bases, 5 bases remained unmatched. Germline loops: CDR1 SGHDT, CDR2 YYEEEE. The CDR3 extends over 13 amino acids. The CDR3 bases are TGTGCCAGCAGCTTGGGGGAGACAGGGTCGCAGTATTTT. Protein: CASSLGETGSQYF. The complete variable domain, with remaining parts taken from reference TRBV5-6 and TRBJ2-3, reads DAGVTQSPTHLIKTRGQQVTLRCSPKSGHDTVSWYQQALGQGPQFIFQYYEEEERQRGNFPDRFSGHQFPNYSSELNVNALLLGDSALYLCASSLGETGSQYFGPGTRLTVL.

The chain couples TRBV29-1 to TRBJ1-1; D may be TRBD1 (6 bases). This CDR3 has 14 amino acids. Trimming stripped 4 bases from V and 3 bases from J, with 15 bases between. Germline CDR1 reads SQVTM; CDR2 reads ANQGSEA. This CDR3 is CSVVYDRTYTEAFF. The DNA of the CDR3 is TGCAGCGTTGTTTACGACAGGACTTACACTGAAGCTTTCTTT.

The chain recombines TRBV28 with TRBJ2-7, with D perhaps TRBD1 or TRBD2 (6 bases each). The germline V gene has CDR1 MDHEN and CDR2 SYDVKM. Trimming stripped 8 bases from V and 0 bases from J, with 17 bases between. The CDR3 covers 15 residues. CDR3 region: CASWGPREASYEQYF. The CDR3 nucleotides read TGTGCCAGCTGGGGGCCCAGGGAGGCCTCCTACGAGCAGTACTTC.

This chain connects TRBV5-1 to TRBJ1-4; the match to TRBD1 covers 9 bases. The CDR3 has 15 amino acids. With 4 bases clipped from V and 8 bases from J, the junction kept 9 bases outside the gene matches. CDR1 is SGHRS, CDR2 YFSETQ, per germline. This CDR3 reads CASSAQQGAGEKLFF. CDR3 nucleotide sequence: TGCGCCAGCAGCGCCCAACAGGGGGCGGGGGAAAAACTGTTTTTT.

The chain is built from TRBV5-1 and TRBJ2-7, with 9 nucleotides matching TRBD1. This CDR3 spans 13 amino acids. V was clipped by 0 bases and J by 8 bases; unmatched bases: 3. CDR1 and CDR2 from the germline V gene are SGHRS and YFSETQ. In DNA form, the CDR3 reads TGCGCCAGCAGCTTGGTTGGGACAGGGAAGCAGTACTTC. This gives the protein CASSLVGTGKQYF.

The genes are TRBV2 and TRBJ2-2, with TRBD2 identical over 15 bases. CDR1 is SNHLY and CDR2 is FYNNEI in the germline V gene. This CDR3 has 17 amino acids. V was pared by 7 bases and J by 1 base, with 4 bases of the junction left unmatched. The CDR3 region is CASIGLAGGLNTGELFF. The CDR3 bases are TGTGCCAGCATCGGACTAGCGGGGGGGCTGAACACCGGGGAGCTGTTTTTT. Filled out from reference TRBV2 and TRBJ2-2, the complete variable domain reads EPEVTQTPSHQVTQMGQEVILRCVPISNHLYFYWYRQILGQKVEFLVSFYNNEISEKSEIFDDQFSVERPDGSNFTLKIRSTKLEDSAMYFCASIGLAGGLNTGELFFGEGSRLTVL.

The chain uses TRBV5-4 and TRBJ1-2; no clear D. The CDR3 sequence is 13 residues long. The germline V and J ends were trimmed by 2 bases and 2 bases, with 7 bases remaining between them. Germline V lookup: CDR1 SGHNT, CDR2 YYREEE (reference sequence). The DNA for the CDR3 is TGTGCCAGCAGCTTTCAAGGGAACTATGGCTACACCTTC. Translation gives CASSFQGNYGYTF.